The 26 T cell receptor beta chains in this list originate from one sample, sequenced in a study of CD8 T cell repertoires and HIV-1 epitope variants (TCRdb year 2020). The library was generated by the immunoSEQ multiplex PCR assay. Held by TCRdb, this immuneACCESS table contains in-frame sequences only and omits some clones. Under half of the omission traces to an unresolved V gene where checked; the cause of the rest is unknown. The sample yields 5,000 or so clones; about 63% were counted once. In total, the top ten clones hold about 40% of the sample. No cognate antigen is known for these TCRs. The sample taken for sequencing was cultured CD8+ T cells derived from PBMCs. These TCRs come from a male donor with HIV.

The CDR3 DNA sequence: TGTGCCAGCAGCTTGAGTCCTTGGGATGAAAAACTGTTTTTT. Encoded protein: CASSLSPWDEKLFF. The chain recombines TRBV7-9 with TRBJ1-4; no clear D. In germline, CDR1 is SEHNR, CDR2 FQNEAQ (reference sequence). Trimming took 3 bases from V and 6 from J, leaving 11 bases between them. CDR3 size: 14 residues.

This clone showed up just once. This sequence joins TRBV28 and TRBJ2-5, with TRBD1 identical over 8 bases. Germline CDR1 MDHEN, CDR2 SYDVKM. The V segment lost 4 bases and the J segment 3 bases; nucleotides outside the gene matches: 10. The CDR3 contains 16 residues. CDR3 amino acids: CASSSPGQESKETQYF. CDR3 in DNA: TGTGCCAGCAGTTCCCCGGGACAGGAGAGTAAAGAGACCCAGTACTTC.

This clone was seen only a few times. The CDR3 sequence: CASSSEQGDPRGYTF. The CDR3, as DNA: TGTGCCAGCAGCTCGGAACAGGGGGACCCTAGAGGCTACACCTTC. The chain recombines TRBV5-4 with TRBJ1-2, with 8 bases aligning to TRBD1. CDR1 and CDR2 from the germline V gene are SGHNT and YYREEE (reference sequence). The length of the CDR3 is 15 residues. V trimming: 3 bases; J trimming: 8 bases; junction bases outside the gene matches: 12.

The rearrangement uses TRBV30 and TRBJ2-5; TRBD2 matches at 8 bases. This CDR3 is built from 15 residues. Germline-derived CDR1 and CDR2 are GTSNPN and SVGIG (reference sequence). J was trimmed by 5 bases and V by 2 bases; bases with no gene match: 10. The CDR3 loop is CAWSSHGGARETQYF. In nucleotides, the CDR3 is TGTGCCTGGAGTTCCCACGGGGGGGCTAGGGAGACCCAGTACTTC.

The genes are TRBV25-1 and TRBJ1-3; no firm D call. Trimming took 5 bases from V and 0 from J, leaving 11 bases between them. CDR1 and CDR2 from the germline V gene are MGHDK and SYGVNS. The CDR3 extends over 15 amino acids. CDR3: CASSPGLSSGNTIYF. As DNA, the CDR3 is TGTGCCAGCAGTCCGGGCCTCAGCTCTGGAAACACCATATATTTT.

V and J are TRBV6-1 and TRBJ2-6, with D possibly matching TRBD1 (6 bases). Germline V gene sequence: CDR1 MNHNS, CDR2 SASEGT. The CDR3 runs to 18 residues. The V and J ends lost 0 bases and 7 bases respectively, with 19 bases between them. The CDR3 DNA reads as TGTGCCAGCAGTGAAGCGACGAGGGTGACAGGCACTGCCAACGTCCTGACTTTC. It specifies CASSEATRVTGTANVLTF.

The chain employs TRBV7-2 and TRBJ2-3, with D perhaps given as TRBD1 or TRBD2 (5 bases each). CDR3 length: 13 residues. The V gene's germline CDR1 is SGHTA and CDR2 FQGNSA. Between the trimmed V and J ends, which lost 1 base and 9 bases, there was a span of 11 bases. CDR3 sequence reads: CASSLDGAQTQYF. The CDR3 nucleotides are TGTGCCAGCAGCTTAGACGGGGCCCAGACGCAGTATTTT.

The chain uses TRBV9 and TRBJ1-4; weak D call: TRBD1 (5 bases). V lost 7 bases, J lost 0 bases, and 13 bases lay in between. Germline CDR1 and CDR2: SGDLS and YYNGEE. CDR3 length equals 15 residues. The CDR3 loop reads CASGPEGTTNEKLFF. The CDR3 DNA sequence: TGTGCCAGCGGCCCCGAGGGGACAACTAATGAAAAACTGTTTTTT.

In nucleotides, the CDR3 is TGTGCCATCAGTGACGTCGGGTACGAGCAGTACTTC. This codes for CAISDVGYEQYF. The chain joins TRBV10-3 to TRBJ2-7; D unresolved. The CDR3 totals 12 residues. V lost 3 bases to trimming and J lost 4 bases, with 7 bases between them. Per germline, CDR1 ENHRY and CDR2 SYGVKD.

This chain uses TRBV15 with TRBJ1-5; D is undetermined. Trimming removed 6 bases from V and 0 bases from J, with 12 bases in between. The CDR3 is 15 amino acids. Per germline, CDR1 LNHNV and CDR2 YYDKDF (reference sequence). The CDR3 DNA sequence: TGTGCCACCAGTAAAGTTAGGGATAGCAATCAGCCCCAGCATTTT. This codes for CATSKVRDSNQPQHF.

The chain couples TRBV27 to TRBJ1-6; perhaps TRBD1 as D (6 bases). V lost 6 bases and J lost 7, with 10 bases in between. Germline V lookup: CDR1 MNHEY, CDR2 SMNVEV (reference sequence). The CDR3 spans 13 residues. DNA of the CDR3: TGTGCCAGCAGACAGGGCGGGAATTCACCCCTCCACTTT. Translating it yields CASRQGGNSPLHF.

The chain uses TRBV4-1 and TRBJ2-7; the D is unclear. Germline CDR1 is MGHRA and CDR2 is YSYEKL. CDR3 length: 12 residues. The V end lost 5 bases, the J end lost 3 bases, and 8 bases lay between the germline ends. The CDR3, as DNA: TGCGCCAGCAGCGGCAGCCTCTACGAGCAGTACTTC. It encodes CASSGSLYEQYF.

V gene TRBV7-6 combines with J gene TRBJ1-3; possibly TRBD1 for D (5 bases). Germline CDR1 reads SGHVS; CDR2 reads FNYEAQ. Trimming shortened V by 4 bases and J by 3 bases, and 19 bases separated the two germline ends. The CDR3 is made up of 17 amino acids. The CDR3 DNA follows: TGTGCCAGCAGCTCCCGGGCGCTGAGGGGCCATGGAAACACCATATATTTT. This gives the protein CASSSRALRGHGNTIYF.

The chain combines TRBV28 with TRBJ2-3; D call uncertain. Between the trimmed V and J ends, which lost 5 bases and 0 bases, there was a span of 9 bases. CDR1 and CDR2 from the germline V gene are MDHEN and SYDVKM. This CDR3 is built from 14 residues. The CDR3 DNA reads TGTGCCAGCAGTCCGGTAGTAAGCACAGATACGCAGTATTTT. Translation: CASSPVVSTDTQYF.

The J gene is TRBJ2-7, the V gene TRBV5-8; weak D call: TRBD1 (5 bases). V lost 4 bases and J lost 2, with 13 bases in between. This CDR3 has 14 residues. Per the germline V gene, CDR1 is SGHTS and CDR2 is YDEGEE. CDR3 sequence (DNA): TGTGCCAGCAGCGACTCGACAGTTACCTACGAGCAGTACTTC. It codes for CASSDSTVTYEQYF.

This clone was detected only a few times. The V and J genes are TRBV5-6 and TRBJ2-1, with a weak D call TRBD2 (5 bases). Deletions cut 0 bases from V and 9 bases from J, with 22 bases between. CDR3 length equals 17 residues. The germline CDR1 and CDR2 sequences are SGHDT and YYEEEE. This CDR3 reads CASSLEASWKPNGEQFF. DNA of the CDR3: TGTGCCAGCAGCTTGGAGGCTAGCTGGAAGCCCAACGGTGAGCAGTTCTTC.

V gene TRBV27 combines with J gene TRBJ2-1; a weak D match, TRBD2 (6 bases). This CDR3 contains 14 residues. Germline V gene lookup returns CDR1 MNHEY and CDR2 SMNVEV (reference sequence). V lost 2 bases and J 4 bases, leaving 9 bases between the germline ends. The CDR3 loop is CASSLGDSYNEQFF. CDR3 nucleotides: TGTGCCAGCAGTTTAGGGGACTCGTACAATGAGCAGTTCTTC.

DNA for the CDR3: TGCGCCAGCAGCTTGCCGCAGGGGGCAGTCAACGAGCAGTACTTC. It translates to CASSLPQGAVNEQYF. This chain uses TRBV5-1 with TRBJ2-7; 8 nucleotides match TRBD1. Germline V gene data show CDR1 as SGHRS and CDR2 as YFSETQ. Losses at the gene ends were 1 base for V and 5 bases for J; bases not matched to a gene: 8. This CDR3 is 15 amino acids long.

This chain joins TRBV15 and TRBJ2-7; TRBD2 matches at 9 bases. The V gene's germline CDR1 is LNHNV and CDR2 YYDKDF (reference sequence). This CDR3 spans 17 amino acids. Trimming took 1 base from V and 0 from J; bases not matched to a gene: 7. The CDR3 nucleotides read TGTGCCACCAGCAGAGCAACCTTAGCGGGGGACTCCTACGAGCAGTACTTC. This codes for CATSRATLAGDSYEQYF.

J is TRBJ1-6 and V is TRBV28; unclear D gene. V lost 4 bases and J lost 4, with 5 bases in between. This CDR3 has 13 amino acids. The germline CDR1 and CDR2 sequences are MDHEN and SYDVKM. Here the CDR3 reads CASSWDYNSPLHF. The CDR3 nucleotides read TGTGCCAGCAGTTGGGATTATAATTCACCCCTCCACTTT.

The rearrangement links TRBV27 to TRBJ1-1; D remains ambiguous. CDR3 length: 16 amino acids. Germline-derived CDR1 and CDR2 are MNHEY and SMNVEV (reference sequence). V was clipped by 3 bases and J by 1 base, with 15 bases between them. CDR3 protein: CASSLSAGGGNTEAFF. The CDR3 nucleotides are TGTGCCAGCAGTTTGTCAGCCGGTGGAGGGAACACTGAAGCTTTCTTT.

This rearrangement joins TRBV9 to TRBJ1-3; a possible D gene is TRBD1 (6 bases). Trimming stripped 4 bases from V and 3 bases from J, with 11 bases between. CDR3 size: 14 residues. Germline-derived CDR1 and CDR2 are SGDLS and YYNGEE. CDR3 amino acids: CASSSGVRGNTIYF. The CDR3 nucleotides are TGTGCCAGCAGCTCAGGGGTGCGTGGAAACACCATATATTTT.

The chain carries TRBV25-1 and TRBJ2-5, with TRBD1 identical over 8 bases. The CDR3 covers 16 residues. CDR1 and CDR2 from the germline V gene are MGHDK and SYGVNS. Trimming took 1 base from V and 2 from J; bases not matched to a gene: 6. The CDR3: CASSELVTGGQETQYF. In DNA form, the CDR3 reads TGTGCCAGCAGTGAATTAGTAACAGGGGGGCAAGAGACCCAGTACTTC.

The chain is built from TRBV5-1 and TRBJ1-1; D gene ambiguous. The length of the CDR3 is 14 residues. CDR1 and CDR2 (germline): SGHRS, YFSETQ. V dropped 2 bases and J dropped 1 base, with 9 bases sitting between them. This CDR3 is CASSFGWENTEAFF. The CDR3 bases are TGCGCCAGCAGCTTTGGGTGGGAGAACACTGAAGCTTTCTTT. Combining the CDR3 with reference TRBV5-1 and TRBJ1-1 gives the whole variable domain KAGVTQTPRYLIKTRGQQVTLSCSPISGHRSVSWYQQTPGQGLQFLFEYFSETQRNKGNFPGRFSGRQFSNSRSEMNVSTLELGDSALYLCASSFGWENTEAFFGQGTRLTVV.

J is TRBJ2-1 and V is TRBV11-3; 9 bases line up with TRBD2. V shed 1 base and J 9 bases; nucleotides not matched to a gene: 13. The CDR3 extends over 17 amino acids. Per the germline V gene, CDR1 is SGHNT and CDR2 is YENEEA. The CDR3 region has the DNA TGTGCCAGCAGCTTAGGTCGGAGCGGGGGGCCGTTTGGTGAGCAGTTCTTC. It is translated as CASSLGRSGGPFGEQFF. Together with reference TRBV11-3 and TRBJ2-1, the CDR3 gives the full variable domain: EAGVVQSPRYKIIEKKQPVAFWCNPISGHNTLYWYLQNLGQGPELLIRYENEEAVDDSQLPKDRFSAERLKGVDSTLKIQPAELGDSAVYLCASSLGRSGGPFGEQFFGPGTRLTVL.

The chain employs TRBV6-5 and TRBJ2-1; D gene uncertain. Germline CDR1 reads MNHEY; CDR2 reads SVGAGI. The CDR3 runs to 10 residues. Between the trimmed V and J ends, which lost 10 bases and 9 bases, there was a span of 10 bases. Here the CDR3 DNA reads TGTGCCACGTTAGAGGTTGAGCAGTTCTTC. Translating it yields CATLEVEQFF.